A selection of T cell receptor beta chains follows, all from one sample in a study of shared clonotypes between healthy human individuals. Generated by immunoSEQ multiplex PCR, the TCRdb table keeps only in-frame clones and is missing some. This sample has about 380,000 clones, with just over 95% found just once. Sequenced material: memory CD8+ T cells sorted from blood. The origin of the receptors is a man under 40 in good health. CDR3s include the opening cysteine and the closing phenylalanine or tryptophan.

j_gene | v_gene | CDR3aa
TRBJ2-1 | TRBV7-8 | CASSLPRGLFWDRSSYNEQFF
TRBJ2-1 | TRBV4-2 | CASSRASGPYNEQFF
TRBJ2-4 | TRBV6-5 | CASSYSEAGSKNIQYF
TRBJ2-3 | TRBV2 | CASSGDGSGVDLDTQYF
TRBJ2-3 | TRBV13 | CASSFGGGGDTQYF
TRBJ2-1 | TRBV27 | CASSFGAGGWNEQFF
TRBJ1-4 | TRBV5-6 | CASSLKVGTRSEKLFF
TRBJ2-7 | TRBV18 | CASSPTEGASYEQYF
TRBJ2-7 | TRBV19 | CASSTPRGSGYEQYF
TRBJ1-6 | TRBV5-6 | CASSLIGVPYNSPLHF
TRBJ1-2 | TRBV6-1 | CASSDVRGRGYGYTF
TRBJ2-7 | TRBV10-3 | CATSRASDSYEQYF
TRBJ2-7 | TRBV6-5 | CASSYMGLAREQYF
TRBJ2-5 | TRBV19 | CASSPISGRASETQYF
TRBJ2-7 | TRBV28 | CASSFPGGGPYEQYF
TRBJ2-1 | TRBV28 | CASTLGGRGEQFF
TRBJ2-3 | TRBV28 | CASSRTGGTDTQYF
TRBJ2-1 | TRBV6-1 | CASSEHGLARNEQFF
TRBJ1-2 | TRBV19 | CASSWTVLDYGYTF
TRBJ1-1 | TRBV7-9 | CASSSTRNTEAFF
TRBJ2-7 | TRBV6-5 | CASSYGGQGYEQYF
TRBJ2-6 | TRBV7-8 | CASSLAQSGANVLTF